The 32 T cell receptor beta chains below all came from one sample that was sequenced in a study of blood T cells in healthy people across ages. The second PCR ran roughly 6 to 12 cycles with a sample-barcoded 5' primer and J-beta primers. Via MiXCR, TCRdb re-called the 5' RACE reads, giving one row per CDR3 protein. The data hold more than 1,400,000 distinct CDR3 sequences, with roughly 40% observed a single time. Sequenced: blood. The receptor source for this set is a woman aged 18-35 years in good health.

A word on this clonotype: The junction departs from the called germline gene at one end, perhaps through a read error. This chain links TRBV20-1 with TRBJ2-2; 10 bases match TRBD2. From germline, CDR1 is DFQATT and CDR2 SNEGSKA (reference sequence). CDR3 length equals 16 residues. The CDR3 DNA reads as TGCAATGCTAGAGATGATCTAGCGGGAGTTGTCGGGGAGCTGTTTTTT. Translated: CNARDDLAGVVGELFF.

This chain uses TRBV18 with TRBJ2-3, with D hard to call. Trimming removed 4 bases from V and 2 bases from J, with 7 bases in between. The CDR3 covers 13 residues. The germline V gene encodes CDR1 KGHSH and CDR2 LQKENI. For the CDR3, the DNA is TGTGCCAGCTCACGAAGGGTCACAGATACGCAGTATTTT. It translates to CASSRRVTDTQYF.

As for this clonotype: Possible read error: a much larger clone is one base away. V is TRBV12-3 or TRBV12-4 and J is TRBJ2-7; TRBD1 matches 9 bases. This CDR3 contains 13 residues. The CDR3 region has the DNA TGTGCCGGCAGTTTAACAGGGGGCAGCGAGCAGTACTTC. This encodes CAGSLTGGSEQYF.

This clonotype was observed a handful of times. The J gene is TRBJ1-1, the V gene TRBV27, with 8 nucleotides matching TRBD1. With 6 bases clipped from V and 3 bases from J, the junction kept 9 bases outside the gene matches. This CDR3 comprises 15 residues. The V gene's germline CDR1 is MNHEY and CDR2 SMNVEV (reference sequence). CDR3 DNA: TGTGCCAGCAGCTTCGGGACAGGCGACTACACTGAAGCTTTCTTT. This sequence encodes CASSFGTGDYTEAFF.

The chain employs TRBV28 and TRBJ2-2, with 10 bases aligning to TRBD1. The germline CDR1 and CDR2 sequences are MDHEN and SYDVKM. The CDR3 totals 14 residues. With 6 bases clipped from V and 4 bases from J, the junction kept 2 bases outside the gene matches. The CDR3 loop reads CASRTGGFTGELFF. In DNA, the CDR3 is TGTGCCAGCAGGACAGGGGGCTTCACCGGGGAGCTGTTTTTT.

This clonotype was observed many times. The chain carries TRBV2 and TRBJ2-3; a possible D gene is TRBD2 (7 bases). The germline V and J ends were trimmed by 11 bases and 2 bases, with 20 bases remaining between them. CDR1 SNHLY and CDR2 FYNNEI come from the germline V gene. The CDR3 has 15 residues. This CDR3 reads CAASGGGLNTDTQYF. Written as DNA, the CDR3 is TGTGCCGCATCGGGGGGCGGACTTAACACAGATACGCAGTATTTT.

The genes are TRBV10-2 and TRBJ2-5, with unresolved D. Per germline, CDR1 WSHSY and CDR2 SAAADI. The CDR3 has 11 amino acids. Trimming pared 11 bases from V and 2 bases from J, leaving 9 bases between. The CDR3 spells CALLIQETQYF. CDR3 DNA sequence: TGCGCCCTACTGATACAAGAGACCCAGTACTTC.

This chain joins TRBV18 and TRBJ2-7; TRBD1 aligns across 9 bases. CDR3 length: 15 amino acids. Germline trimming cut 8 bases from V and 2 bases from J; bases unmatched to any gene: 10. Per germline, CDR1 KGHSH and CDR2 LQKENI. CDR3 nucleotides: TGTGCCAGCAGTCCGCCCGGGACAGGGACCTACGAGCAGTACTTC. This translates into CASSPPGTGTYEQYF.

This clonotype appeared a few times. This sequence joins TRBV4-1 and TRBJ1-2, with TRBD1 identical over 7 bases. Per germline, CDR1 MGHRA and CDR2 YSYEKL. The CDR3 is 15 residues long. J gave up 1 base and V 2 bases, and 4 bases lay outside the gene matches. CDR3 sequence reads: CASSQFRDSNYGYTF. CDR3 coding DNA: TGCGCCAGCAGCCAATTTCGGGACAGTAACTATGGCTACACCTTC.

This clonotype was seen a few times. The V gene is TRBV5-6, the J gene TRBJ2-3; 9 positions agree with TRBD1. The V and J ends lost 5 bases and 4 bases, in that order; junction bases with no gene match: 11. Germline CDR1 reads SGHDT; CDR2 reads YYEEEE. The CDR3 length is 16 residues. In DNA, the CDR3 is TGTGCCAGCAGATTAAGGACAGGGGAGGAAGCAGATACGCAGTATTTT. Amino acids: CASRLRTGEEADTQYF.

The DNA for the CDR3 is TGTGCCAGCAGCCTAAGCCCCTCGGAACTGTTTTTT. This codes for CASSLSPSELFF. J is TRBJ1-4 and V is TRBV14; D is unresolved. Germline V gene sequence: CDR1 SGHDN, CDR2 FVKESK. The CDR3 is 12 amino acids. Trimming removed 4 bases at V and 12 bases at J, with 12 bases between.

This rearrangement joins TRBV24-1 to TRBJ1-2; D not resolved. The CDR3 covers 12 residues. V dropped 2 bases and J dropped 7 bases, with 7 bases sitting between them. In germline, CDR1 is KGHDR, CDR2 SFDVKD. Here the CDR3 reads CATSDYSSGYTF. Written as DNA, the CDR3 is TGTGCCACCAGTGATTACTCGAGTGGCTACACCTTC.

Only a few counts were recorded for this clonotype. This chain connects TRBV20-1 to TRBJ1-5, with a tentative D call TRBD1 (6 bases). The length of the CDR3 is 13 residues. The germline V gene encodes CDR1 DFQATT and CDR2 SNEGSKA (reference sequence). Between the trimmed V and J ends, which lost 2 bases and 6 bases, there was a span of 11 bases. The CDR3 is CSARWGGTQPQHF. The CDR3 bases are TGCAGTGCTAGATGGGGGGGCACTCAGCCCCAGCATTTT.

The CDR3 is CASSMTGSWGYTF. The CDR3 nucleotides read TGTGCCAGCAGTATGACAGGTTCCTGGGGCTACACCTTC. The J gene is TRBJ1-2, the V gene TRBV12-3 or TRBV12-4, with TRBD1 as a possible D gene (6 bases). The CDR3 extends over 13 amino acids. V was cut by 5 bases and J by 8 bases, with 15 bases left in between.

The rearrangement links TRBV5-1 to TRBJ2-1; 13 bases fit TRBD2. Germline V lookup: CDR1 SGHRS, CDR2 YFSETQ. CDR3 length: 17 amino acids. V was clipped by 2 bases and J by 2 bases; unmatched bases: 4. This chain's CDR3 is CASSFTSGRAPYNEQFF. In nucleotides, the CDR3 is TGCGCCAGCAGCTTCACTAGCGGGAGGGCCCCCTACAATGAGCAGTTCTTC.

The chain is built from TRBV12-3 or TRBV12-4 and TRBJ1-1; the D gene is possibly TRBD1 (5 bases). This CDR3 spans 15 amino acids. Trimming left V 1 base short and J 1 base short, with 10 bases between. The CDR3 DNA reads TGTGCCAGCAGTTTAGGAGGACACCAGAACACTGAAGCTTTCTTT. Protein product: CASSLGGHQNTEAFF.

The chain has TRBV5-1 and TRBJ1-1; no clear D gene. V lost 4 bases and J 0 bases, leaving 13 bases between the germline ends. Germline CDR1 reads SGHRS; CDR2 reads YFSETQ. The CDR3 is 15 amino acids. The CDR3 DNA sequence: TGCGCCAGCAGCGGGTCAGAAAGCATGAACACTGAAGCTTTCTTT. The encoded protein is CASSGSESMNTEAFF.

The sample holds a few counts of this clonotype. The germline gene is not matched at one end of the junction; a read error may be the cause. The V and J genes are TRBV7-7 and TRBJ2-1; TRBD1 aligns across 8 bases. The length of the CDR3 is 15 residues. Per germline, CDR1 SSHAT and CDR2 FNYEAQ (reference sequence). The CDR3 region has the DNA TGTGCTAGCAGCTCCCGGACAGGGTGGATGGAGAAGCAGTTCTTC. It translates to CASSSRTGWMEKQFF.

The genes are TRBV27 and TRBJ2-5; possibly TRBD2 for D (6 bases). The V gene's germline CDR1 is MNHEY and CDR2 SMNVEV (reference sequence). This CDR3 has 15 residues. The ends were cut back, 1 base at V and 2 bases at J, with 11 bases in the middle. The CDR3 nucleotides read TGTGCCAGCAGTTTATTGGGACTCGGACAAGAGACCCAGTACTTC. This sequence encodes CASSLLGLGQETQYF.

The chain couples TRBV10-3 to TRBJ1-2; D is perhaps TRBD1 (6 bases). Trimming removed 2 bases from V and 2 bases from J, with 9 bases in between. The CDR3 sequence is 14 residues long. Germline V gene sequence: CDR1 ENHRY, CDR2 SYGVKD. The CDR3 reads CAISERTDNYGYTF. The CDR3 nucleotides are TGTGCCATCAGTGAGAGGACAGACAACTATGGCTACACCTTC.

The V gene is TRBV6-1, the J gene TRBJ2-5; D might be TRBD2 (5 bases). V shed 0 bases and J shed 11 bases, with 22 bases lying between them. The CDR3 consists of 16 residues. Germline V CDR1 and CDR2: MNHNS, SASEGT. The CDR3 nucleotides are TGTGCCAGCAGTGAAGCGCGTCTAGCAGCCTACAATGAGCAGTACTTC. This codes for CASSEARLAAYNEQYF.

The chain joins TRBV12-3 or TRBV12-4 to TRBJ1-6; weak D call: TRBD1 (6 bases). Trimming took 7 bases from V and 9 from J, leaving 13 bases between them. This CDR3 is 13 amino acids long. The CDR3 region is CASKAGVGSPLHF. The DNA for the CDR3 is TGTGCCAGCAAGGCAGGGGTCGGTTCACCCCTCCACTTT.

This clonotype showed up just a few times. The V gene is TRBV12-3 or TRBV12-4, the J gene TRBJ1-2, with 7 positions matching TRBD1. There are 13 residues in the CDR3. J lost 7 bases, V lost 6 bases, and 8 bases had no gene match. The CDR3: CASSRMGTVGYTF. CDR3 sequence (DNA): TGTGCCAGCAGCCGGATGGGGACAGTTGGCTACACCTTC.

This chain links TRBV24-1 with TRBJ2-3; D is uncertain. The CDR3 has 13 residues. Per the germline V gene, CDR1 is KGHDR and CDR2 is SFDVKD. Trimming stripped 6 bases from V and 2 bases from J, with 8 bases between. Written as DNA, the CDR3 is TGTGCCACCAGTAGCCCGGCCACAGATACGCAGTATTTT. Translation gives CATSSPATDTQYF.

In this sample, this clonotype turned up once. This rearrangement joins TRBV6-1 to TRBJ2-3, with D tentatively TRBD1 (5 bases). The CDR3 contains 14 residues. CDR1 is MNHNS and CDR2 is SASEGT in the germline V gene. The V end was cut by 6 bases, the J end by 5 bases, with 15 bases between. CDR3 sequence (DNA): TGTGCCAGCAGACAGGCCCCTGAGAAAGATACGCAGTATTTT. This encodes CASRQAPEKDTQYF.

This clonotype was seen once. V usage is TRBV5-1 and J usage is TRBJ1-1; D ambiguous. Germline CDR1 and CDR2: SGHRS and YFSETQ. V lost 6 bases and J 6 bases, leaving 9 bases between the germline ends. The CDR3 totals 11 residues. CDR3 DNA sequence: TGCGCCAGCACTCACGGGCCTGAAGCTTTCTTT. As protein: CASTHGPEAFF.

Details on this clonotype: As the CDR3 is not closed by the conserved phenylalanine or tryptophan, this likely results from a read error. The chain recombines TRBV12-3 or TRBV12-4 with TRBJ1-6; 8 bases fit TRBD1. This CDR3 comprises 14 residues. The junction had 7 bases not matched to a gene; V was cut back by 5 bases and J by 10 bases. The chain's CDR3 is CASSPRTGQSPLHI. The CDR3 DNA sequence: TGTGCCAGCAGTCCCAGGACAGGGCAGTCACCCCTCCACATT.

This clonotype turned up a few times. The V call is TRBV7-2, the J call TRBJ2-1, with 10 bases that match TRBD1. This CDR3 has 16 residues. V lost 5 bases and J lost 4; bases outside the gene matches: 8. The germline CDR1 and CDR2 sequences are SGHTA and FQGNSA. This chain's CDR3 is CASSRAGTGDYNEQFF. In nucleotides, the CDR3 is TGTGCCAGCAGCCGCGCTGGGACAGGGGATTACAATGAGCAGTTCTTC.

The CDR3 loop is CASREELGEQYF. In DNA, the CDR3 is TGTGCCAGCAGGGAAGAGTTGGGCGAGCAGTACTTC. The chain links TRBV9 to TRBJ2-7; D call uncertain. CDR3 length: 12 residues. Germline CDR1 SGDLS, CDR2 YYNGEE. V shed 5 bases and J shed 6 bases, with 12 bases lying between them.

This clonotype was counted between two and nine times. This chain links TRBV7-2 with TRBJ2-5; D gene unclear. This CDR3 has 14 residues. Trimming pared 5 bases from V and 4 bases from J, leaving 14 bases between. Germline CDR1 reads SGHTA; CDR2 reads FQGNSA. In DNA form, the CDR3 reads TGTGCCAGCAGCCCTTACTTAGATGGAGAGACCCAGTACTTC. It specifies CASSPYLDGETQYF.

The rearrangement links TRBV7-2 to TRBJ2-5; perhaps D is TRBD1 or TRBD2 (5 bases each). Trimming pared 8 bases from V and 1 base from J, leaving 11 bases between. The CDR3 totals 13 residues. The V gene's germline CDR1 is SGHTA and CDR2 FQGNSA. The chain's CDR3 is CASGGWGQETQYF. As DNA, the CDR3 is TGTGCCAGCGGGGGTTGGGGCCAAGAGACCCAGTACTTC.

There are a few counts of this clonotype. The J gene is TRBJ1-5, the V gene TRBV12-3 or TRBV12-4; D may be TRBD1 (5 bases). Trimming removed 1 base at V and 5 bases at J, with 18 bases between. The CDR3 is 17 residues long. This CDR3 reads CASSLGPGRAMDQPQHF. The CDR3 DNA is TGTGCCAGCAGTTTAGGGCCCGGCAGGGCTATGGATCAGCCCCAGCATTTT.